This T cell receptor beta chain was observed in a study of blood T cells in healthy people across ages. Findings and caveats of the study: CMV infection status of these donors was not known.

For this clonotype: Its target is not known.

Roughly 9.5 milliliters of peripheral blood were drawn from each donor into EDTA-treated tubes. It was with a sample-barcoded 5' primer and a J-beta primer mix that a second PCR of about 6 to 12 cycles was run. A single record per CDR3 protein comes from TCRdb applying MiXCR to the 5' RACE reads. The data show some 550,000 distinct CDR3 sequences, with roughly 48% seen just once and approximately 23% held by the top ten. Germline CDR1 LGHNT, CDR2 FRNRAP. Between the trimmed V and J ends, which lost 3 bases and 4 bases, there was a span of 15 bases. The CDR3 contains 15 residues. J is TRBJ1-2 and V is TRBV12-5; weak D call: TRBD1 (5 bases). The sequence was collected from an older man in good health. Material: blood. The CDR3 protein is CASGLGSGATYGYTF. Written as DNA, the CDR3 is TGTGCTAGTGGTTTAGGCTCCGGGGCCACCTATGGCTACACCTTC.